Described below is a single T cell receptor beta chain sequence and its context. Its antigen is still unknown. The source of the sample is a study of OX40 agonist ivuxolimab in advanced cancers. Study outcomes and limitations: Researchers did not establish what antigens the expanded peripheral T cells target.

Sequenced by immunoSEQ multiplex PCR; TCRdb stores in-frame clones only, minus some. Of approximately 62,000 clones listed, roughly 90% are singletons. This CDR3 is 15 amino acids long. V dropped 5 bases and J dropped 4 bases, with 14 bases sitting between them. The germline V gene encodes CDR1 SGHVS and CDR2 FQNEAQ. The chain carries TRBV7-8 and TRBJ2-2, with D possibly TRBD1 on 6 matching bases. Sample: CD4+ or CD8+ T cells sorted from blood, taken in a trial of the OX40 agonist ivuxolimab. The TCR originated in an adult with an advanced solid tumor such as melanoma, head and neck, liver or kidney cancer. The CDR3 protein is CASSPDSSTTGELFF. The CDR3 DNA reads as TGTGCCAGCAGCCCGGACAGTTCCACCACCGGGGAGCTGTTTTTT.